This record concerns one TCR beta chain sequence. Its antigen is not identified. The CDR3 is 16 residues long. With 4 bases removed from V and 0 bases from J, the gap between germline ends came to 14 bases. The germline gives CDR1 SGDLS, CDR2 YYNGEE. PCR primers comprised 60 Vbeta and 13 Jbeta primers. Using immunoSEQ multiplex PCR, the repertoire was profiled, and TCRdb retains in-frame clones only, with some absent. This sample has 110,000 to 150,000 clones; around 80% occur once, and the top ten carry just over 4.5%. The data stem from a study of cytomegalovirus exposure and HLA in healthy donors. Findings and caveats of the study: DRB1 showed the most TCR associations and HLA-C the fewest in a later analysis, as rates varied by HLA locus.

This clonotype was sampled from a middle-aged man in good health and CMV-seronegative. The chain recombines TRBV9 with TRBJ1-3; D is ambiguous. The sequencing input was PBMCs. DNA of the CDR3: TGTGCCAGCAGCCTTTATGACGGGAACTCTGGAAACACCATATATTTT. This gives the protein CASSLYDGNSGNTIYF. The full variable domain, its missing parts supplied by reference TRBV9 and TRBJ1-3, is DSGVTQTPKHLITATGQRVTLRCSPRSGDLSVYWYQQSLDQGLQFLIQYYNGEERAKGNILERFSAQQFPDLHSELNLSSLELGDSALYFCASSLYDGNSGNTIYFGEGSWLTVV.